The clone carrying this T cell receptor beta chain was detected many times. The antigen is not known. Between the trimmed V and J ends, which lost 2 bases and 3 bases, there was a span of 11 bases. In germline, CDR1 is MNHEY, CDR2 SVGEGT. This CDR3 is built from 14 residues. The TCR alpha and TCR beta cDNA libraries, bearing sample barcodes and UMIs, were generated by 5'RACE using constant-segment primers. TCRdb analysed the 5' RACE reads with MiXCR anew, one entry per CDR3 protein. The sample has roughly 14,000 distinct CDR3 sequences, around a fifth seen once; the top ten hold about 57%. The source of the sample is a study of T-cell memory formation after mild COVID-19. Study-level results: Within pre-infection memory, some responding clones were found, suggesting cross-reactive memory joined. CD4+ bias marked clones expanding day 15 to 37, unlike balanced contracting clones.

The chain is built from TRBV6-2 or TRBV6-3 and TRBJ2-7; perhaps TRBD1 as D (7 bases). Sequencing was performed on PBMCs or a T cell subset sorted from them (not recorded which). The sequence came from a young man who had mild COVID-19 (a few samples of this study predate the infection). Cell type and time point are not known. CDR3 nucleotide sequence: TGTGCCAGCAGTTACGCAGGGGGACTCTACGAGCAGTACTTC. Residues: CASSYAGGLYEQYF.